The 5 T cell receptor beta chains below were found in one sample sequenced in a study of T cell responses to AZD1222 COVID-19 vaccine (dated by TCRdb to the early 2020s). The method behind the library was the immunoSEQ multiplex PCR assay. TCRdb carries this immuneACCESS record with in-frame sequences only. Its versions omit some clonotypes, under half of them owing to an unresolved V gene in the studies checked, with the rest unexplained. This sample gives around 200,000 clones in total; about 91% of them show up just once. Less than 0.55% of the sample is in the top ten clones. The meaning of the sample's time point label: baseline before first vaccination. Sequencing was performed on peripheral blood, taken on day 0 of AZD1222 vaccination. These TCRs come from an adult in good health.

V and J are TRBV6-5 and TRBJ2-4; TRBD1 matches at 8 bases. V was pared by 5 bases and J by 12 bases, with 15 bases of the junction left unmatched. The CDR3 spans 15 residues. The germline CDR1 and CDR2 sequences are MNHEY and SVGAGI. The DNA of the CDR3 is TGTGCCAGCAGTCCCCTCTTAGGGCAGGGGGCAACTCAGTACTTC. It translates to CASSPLLGQGATQYF.

This clone was seen a single time. The rearrangement links TRBV19 to TRBJ2-1; perhaps TRBD2 as D (5 bases). The CDR3 loop spans 13 amino acids. Per the germline V gene, CDR1 is LNHDA and CDR2 is SQIVND (reference sequence). V was pared by 7 bases and J by 5 bases, with 12 bases between. The CDR3 nucleotides are TGTGCCAGTACCCAACAGCGGAACAATGAGCAGTTCTTC. Translation: CASTQQRNNEQFF.

This clone was detected only a few times. The CDR3 loop reads CASRYQGSGELFF. CDR3 in DNA: TGTGCCAGCAGATACCAGGGGTCCGGGGAGCTGTTTTTT. The rearrangement uses TRBV11-3 and TRBJ2-2; TRBD1 might be the D (6 bases). The V and J ends lost 6 bases and 6 bases respectively, with 11 bases between them. This CDR3 is built from 13 residues. Germline CDR1 is SGHNT and CDR2 is YENEEA.

This clone occurred once. The chain joins TRBV27 to TRBJ2-7; TRBD1 matches at 11 bases. Germline V gene data show CDR1 as MNHEY and CDR2 as SMNVEV (reference sequence). The CDR3 has 14 amino acids. The V and J ends lost 5 bases and 6 bases, in that order; junction bases with no gene match: 6. Here the CDR3 reads CASSLGQGAGEQYF. CDR3 DNA: TGTGCCAGCAGTCTCGGACAGGGGGCGGGCGAGCAGTACTTC.

The CDR3 coding sequence is TGTGCCAGCCGGAGGACGAGAGGCAATGAGCAGTTCTTC. Protein: CASRRTRGNEQFF. This chain uses TRBV21-1 with TRBJ2-1; the table's D call, TRBD2, was not checked against the DNA. TRBV21-1 is reported as a pseudogene. The CDR3 spans 13 residues.